The 11 T cell receptor beta chains below all came from one sample that was sequenced in a study of cytomegalovirus exposure and HLA in healthy donors. In the PCR, 60 Vbeta and 13 Jbeta primers were used. The table came from immunoSEQ multiplex PCR; TCRdb's copy has only in-frame clones and leaves some out. Of some 120,000 clones listed, over 60% are singletons. Sequencing used PBMCs. All receptors derive from a woman between 18 and 29 years old in good health and CMV-seropositive.

J is TRBJ1-2 and V is TRBV27; maybe TRBD1 (6 bases). The CDR3 has 18 residues. Germline-derived CDR1 and CDR2 are MNHEY and SMNVEV (reference sequence). The ends were cut back, 3 bases at V and 0 bases at J, with 20 bases in the middle. The CDR3 DNA reads as TGTGCCAGCAGTTTCCGAGGCAGGGGCTATGGTCCTAACTATGGCTACACCTTC. Translated: CASSFRGRGYGPNYGYTF.

The chain has TRBV30 and TRBJ2-7; 8 nucleotides agree with TRBD2. V gave up 4 bases and J gave up 6 bases; unmatched junction bases: 11. This CDR3 region has 14 residues. The V gene's germline CDR1 is GTSNPN and CDR2 SVGIG (reference sequence). CDR3 region: CAWTYFRGGVEQYF. The DNA for the CDR3 is TGTGCCTGGACCTACTTTCGGGGGGGGGTCGAGCAGTACTTC.

The V and J genes are TRBV28 and TRBJ1-5; possible D gene TRBD1, 5 bases. Germline V gives CDR1 MDHEN, CDR2 SYDVKM. The CDR3 is 15 residues long. The V end lost 3 bases, the J end lost 5 bases, and 14 bases lay between the germline ends. CDR3 amino acids: CASSFVGAGDQPQHF. In DNA, the CDR3 is TGTGCCAGCAGTTTTGTAGGGGCGGGGGATCAGCCCCAGCATTTT.

The chain has TRBV9 and TRBJ1-2; perhaps TRBD1 as D (6 bases). The V and J ends lost 0 bases and 7 bases respectively, with 19 bases between them. The CDR3 covers 16 residues. Per germline, CDR1 SGDLS and CDR2 YYNGEE. CDR3 DNA sequence: TGTGCCAGCAGCGTAGGAGGCCCACGACAGGTTTTTGGCTACACCTTC. Amino acids: CASSVGGPRQVFGYTF.

Remarks on this clone: Other nucleotide sequences in the sample specify the same CDR3. This chain links TRBV30 with TRBJ1-1; D possibly corresponds to TRBD1 (6 bases). This CDR3 spans 13 amino acids. V lost 4 bases to trimming and J lost 2 bases, with 11 bases between them. In germline, CDR1 is GTSNPN, CDR2 SVGIG (reference sequence). The CDR3 spells CAWTGHFNTEAFF. The CDR3 bases are TGTGCCTGGACGGGACACTTTAACACTGAAGCTTTCTTT. The full variable domain, with the rest looked up from reference TRBV30 and TRBJ1-1, is SQTIHQWPATLVQPVGSPLSLECTVEGTSNPNLYWYRQAAGRGLQLLFYSVGIGQISSEVPQNLSASRPQDRQFILSSKKLLLSDSGFYLCAWTGHFNTEAFFGQGTRLTVV.

J is TRBJ2-1 and V is TRBV5-1, with 13 bases that match TRBD2. This CDR3 is built from 16 residues. Trimming cost V 3 bases and J 8 bases; bases outside gene matches: 8. CDR1 and CDR2 (germline): SGHRS, YFSETQ. CDR3 sequence reads: CASSYSGTSGVDEQFF. The CDR3 region has the DNA TGCGCCAGCAGCTACTCCGGGACTAGCGGGGTCGATGAGCAGTTCTTC.

This clone was counted once. This chain uses TRBV6-1 with TRBJ1-2; 8 bases agree with TRBD1. CDR3 length: 14 residues. CDR1 and CDR2 (germline): MNHNS, SASEGT. The V gene end was trimmed by 5 bases and the J gene end by 0 bases; junction bases not matched to a gene: 2. CDR3 nucleotides: TGTGCCAGCAGTTTGGACAGGGCTAACTATGGCTACACCTTC. Translation gives CASSLDRANYGYTF.

The chain carries TRBV6-5 and TRBJ2-1; 11 bases fit TRBD2. Germline lookup yields CDR1 MNHEY and CDR2 SVGAGI. The CDR3 runs 15 residues. With 4 bases clipped from V and 7 bases from J, the junction kept 6 bases outside the gene matches. DNA for the CDR3: TGTGCCAGCAGTTTCGGGACTAGCGGACTAAATGAGCAGTTCTTC. As protein: CASSFGTSGLNEQFF.

The rearrangement joins TRBV5-6 to TRBJ1-3; D is ambiguous. This CDR3 is built from 16 residues. V was trimmed by 5 bases and J by 0 bases, leaving 15 bases between them. Germline CDR1 reads SGHDT; CDR2 reads YYEEEE. The CDR3 DNA reads as TGTGCCAGCAGTGTCCGGCTACAGAGCTCTGGAAACACCATATATTTT. Amino acid sequence: CASSVRLQSSGNTIYF.

The chain combines TRBV4-2 with TRBJ1-2; maybe TRBD1 (6 bases). CDR3 length equals 17 residues. V was trimmed by 2 bases and J by 4 bases, leaving 20 bases between them. Germline CDR1 is LGHNA and CDR2 is YNFKEQ. CDR3 amino acids: CASSQPPGTNNLYGYTF. The DNA of the CDR3 is TGTGCCAGCAGCCAACCACCCGGGACAAATAATCTCTATGGCTACACCTTC.

This clone has only one observation. The chain combines TRBV4-2 with TRBJ1-5; TRBD1 matches 7 bases. The germline gives CDR1 LGHNA, CDR2 YNFKEQ. The ends lost 0 bases at V and 1 base at J; junction bases unmatched: 6. The CDR3 covers 17 residues. The CDR3: CASSQESGGGSNQPQHF. The CDR3 DNA sequence: TGTGCCAGCAGCCAAGAATCAGGGGGTGGGAGCAATCAGCCCCAGCATTTT.